This T cell receptor (beta chain) was sequenced for a study of blood T cell repertoires in COVID-19. CDR1 and CDR2 (germline): MNHEY, SVGAGI. With 7 bases clipped from V and 2 bases from J, the junction kept 3 bases outside the gene matches. CDR3 length: 14 residues. Only in-frame clones appear in the TCRdb table, and some are missing; sequencing was by immunoSEQ multiplex PCR. In the table there are some 48,000 clones, around 80% of which are singletons. This chain uses TRBV6-5 with TRBJ2-3; 10 nucleotides line up with TRBD1. The sequence derives from a human donor in a cohort sampled during active COVID-19. Material: peripheral blood. The CDR3 bases are TGTGCCAGCAAGACAGGGGGCCTCACAGATACGCAGTATTTT. Protein: CASKTGGLTDTQYF.